The rows below give T cell receptor beta chains drawn from one sample of a study of T cell changes during pregnancy in multiple sclerosis. Method: immunoSEQ multiplex PCR; TCRdb's copy keeps in-frame clones and lacks some. Among more than 95,000 clones listed, roughly 92% were seen once. Sample: peripheral blood, taken after pregnancy. These receptors came from a female donor with multiple sclerosis, enrolled in a pregnancy study. Both conserved end residues are part of each CDR3. D genes are given only for firm matches.

. TRBV5-4 CASSASGERNEQFF
. TRBV7-8 CASSQTRVSGNQPQHF
. TRBV7-3 CASSPSTATDTQYF
. TRBV7-2 CASSLGGGGTDTQYF
TRBD1 TRBV5-1 CASSFTAGGDMQYF
TRBD1 TRBV5-4 CASSPYDRVFEAFF
TRBD2 TRBV19 CASSPGGTAPNEQYF
. TRBV6-5 CASTVPSANEQFF
. TRBV10-3 CAIRRQSRSPSGNTIYF
TRBD2 TRBV7-2 CASSLTPAGGREQYF
. TRBV7-9 CASSSSGDNQPQHF
TRBD2 TRBV9 CASSVEGLAGERETQYF
. TRBV30 CAWSSSNTEAFF
TRBD1 TRBV29-1 CSVAMTSDRGPFNTEAFF
. TRBV18 CASSPLGDQETQYF
TRBD2 TRBV27 CASSFQRGGREQYF
TRBD1 TRBV14 CASSHTTGGYAYNEQFF
TRBD2 TRBV7-9 CASSRRLAGGLGSYNEQFF
TRBD1 TRBV6-5 CASAPRGRGRETQYF
. TRBV29-1 CSVGHIPVFGSQAYGYTF
. TRBV28 CASSNFRALGDTQYF
. TRBV29-1 CSVINYANTEAFF
TRBD2 TRBV6-5 CASRRLAGGPGEQYF
TRBD1 TRBV5-1 CASSLWDRAYNEQFF
. TRBV7-8 CASSLDNGRTGANVLTF
. TRBV27 CASSSQGPKGYTF
. TRBV19 CASTHRTMNTGELFF
. TRBV9 CASSPRTLSYEQYF
TRBD1 TRBV5-4 CASSLGDRGISGYTF
. TRBV4-1 CASSRRQAGLAWGYTF
TRBD1 TRBV28 CASSFLSGTGVVMGYGYTF
. TRBV27 CASSLFGGARGLRSNYGYTF
. TRBV5-1 CASSNTGGTEAFF
. TRBV14 CASSQDTTGLYNEQFF
. TRBV19 CASSTDFTDTQYF
TRBD2 TRBV7-3 CASSLTPGRGTQYF
. TRBV30 CAWSGGAFDGNIQYF
. TRBV5-4 CASSPESSYEQYF
TRBD2 TRBV14 CASSQRRGWAGGPPDTQYF
TRBD2 TRBV6-6 CASSFSSGGGYEQYF
. TRBV9 CASSATAMNTEAFF
TRBD1 TRBV11-2 CASSFSLQGLGTQYF
. TRBV18 CASSPRRLTGLAYEQYF
. TRBV7-6 CASSLETSGIALEQYF
TRBD1 TRBV30 CAWSPGGVQSYEQYF
. TRBV5-1 CASSIIDMNTEAFF
TRBD2 TRBV7-6 CASSPGGSGGDTQYF
TRBD2 TRBV2 CASIISGGAFETQYF
. TRBV5-5 CASSLAGGGNQPQHF
. TRBV19 CASGLDYNEQFF
. TRBV29-1 CSVGGSLSTEAFF
. TRBV20-1 CSARDPETQYF